A single TCR beta chain is shown here with its context. Measured with immunoSEQ multiplex PCR; TCRdb has only the in-frame clones, and not every one. Among about 460,000 clones listed, about 74% were seen once. This sample stems from a study of shared clonotypes between healthy human individuals. About the research overall: Donors consisted of a couple of women and three men between 18 and 49.

V shed 4 bases, J shed 3 bases, and the junction held 8 bases outside the gene matches. CDR1 SGHKS and CDR2 YYEKEE come from the germline V gene (reference sequence). The CDR3 runs 15 residues. Donors were healthy HIV-negative adults without recently reported acute infections or vaccinations. The genes are TRBV5-5 and TRBJ1-1; 8 bases match TRBD1. The sequence came from a woman aged 40 to 50 in good health. Some clones in this sample may be carry-over from other donors' samples. Sequenced input: PBMCs. The CDR3 DNA follows: TGTGCCAGCAGCACGACAGGGGCGCAGGACACTGAAGCTTTCTTT. It specifies CASSTTGAQDTEAFF.